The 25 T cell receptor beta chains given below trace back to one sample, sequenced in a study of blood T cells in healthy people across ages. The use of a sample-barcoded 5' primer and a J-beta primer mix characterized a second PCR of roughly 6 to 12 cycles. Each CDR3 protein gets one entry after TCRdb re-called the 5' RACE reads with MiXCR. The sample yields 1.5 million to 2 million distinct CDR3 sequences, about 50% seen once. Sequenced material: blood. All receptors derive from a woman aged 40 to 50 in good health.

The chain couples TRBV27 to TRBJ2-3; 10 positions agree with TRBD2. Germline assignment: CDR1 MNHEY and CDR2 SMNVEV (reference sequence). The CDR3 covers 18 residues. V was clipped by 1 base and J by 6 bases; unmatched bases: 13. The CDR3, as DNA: TGTGCCAGCAGTTTATGGTCTCTAGCGGGGGTGCAGATGGATACGCAGTATTTT. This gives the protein CASSLWSLAGVQMDTQYF.

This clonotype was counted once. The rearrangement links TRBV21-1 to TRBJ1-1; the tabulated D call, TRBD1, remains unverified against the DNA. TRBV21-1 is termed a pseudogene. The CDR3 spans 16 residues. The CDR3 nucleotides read TGTGCCAGCAGCCACCCCGGGACACTGATGAACACTGAAGCTTTCTTT. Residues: CASSHPGTLMNTEAFF.

CDR3 region: CATSDLGEQFF. CDR3 bases: TGTGCCACCAGTGATTTGGGTGAGCAGTTCTTC. The chain joins TRBV24-1 to TRBJ2-1; D gene ambiguous. The CDR3 totals 11 residues. Germline V gene sequence: CDR1 KGHDR, CDR2 SFDVKD. Trimming took 0 bases from V and 9 from J, leaving 2 bases between them.

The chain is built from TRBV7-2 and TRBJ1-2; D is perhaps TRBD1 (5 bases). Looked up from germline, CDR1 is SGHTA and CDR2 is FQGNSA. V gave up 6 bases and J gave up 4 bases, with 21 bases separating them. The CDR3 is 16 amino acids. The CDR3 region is CASRTAGTALSYGYTF. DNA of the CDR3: TGTGCCAGCAGAACCGCCGGGACCGCGCTGAGCTATGGCTACACCTTC.

CDR3 sequence reads: CASSLASAVLQETQYF. In DNA, the CDR3 is TGCGCCAGCAGCTTGGCTAGCGCGGTCCTCCAAGAGACCCAGTACTTC. J is TRBJ2-5 and V is TRBV5-1; TRBD2 might be the D (6 bases). The germline V gene encodes CDR1 SGHRS and CDR2 YFSETQ. With 0 bases removed from V and 1 base from J, the gap between germline ends came to 13 bases. The CDR3 spans 16 residues.

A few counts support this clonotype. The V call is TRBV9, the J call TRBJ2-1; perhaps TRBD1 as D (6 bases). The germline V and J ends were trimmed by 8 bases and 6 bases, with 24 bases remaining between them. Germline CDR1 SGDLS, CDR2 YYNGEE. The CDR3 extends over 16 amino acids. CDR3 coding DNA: TGTGCCAGTAGCCCAACAGGGCAGGGGAAGAGCAATGAGCAGTTCTTC. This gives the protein CASSPTGQGKSNEQFF.

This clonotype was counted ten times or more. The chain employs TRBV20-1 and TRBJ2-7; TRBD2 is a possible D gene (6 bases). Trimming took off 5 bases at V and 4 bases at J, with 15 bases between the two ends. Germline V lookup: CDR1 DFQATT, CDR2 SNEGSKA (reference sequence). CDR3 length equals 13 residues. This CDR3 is CSAALTGTYEQYF. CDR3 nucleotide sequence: TGCAGTGCTGCCTTGACTGGGACTTACGAGCAGTACTTC.

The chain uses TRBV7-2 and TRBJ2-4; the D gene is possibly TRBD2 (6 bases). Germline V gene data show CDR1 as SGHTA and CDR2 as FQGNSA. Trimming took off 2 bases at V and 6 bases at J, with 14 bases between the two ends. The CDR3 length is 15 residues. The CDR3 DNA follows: TGTGCCAGCAGCTTACGGGACTCTACGGGAAACATTCAGTACTTC. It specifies CASSLRDSTGNIQYF.

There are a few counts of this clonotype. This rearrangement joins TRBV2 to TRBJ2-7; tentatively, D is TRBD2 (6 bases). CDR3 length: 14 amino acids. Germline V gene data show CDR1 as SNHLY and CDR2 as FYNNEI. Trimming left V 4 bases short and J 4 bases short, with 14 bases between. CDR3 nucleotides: TGTGCCAGCAGTGTGGTCCGGGGGTTGTACGAGCAGTACTTC. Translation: CASSVVRGLYEQYF.

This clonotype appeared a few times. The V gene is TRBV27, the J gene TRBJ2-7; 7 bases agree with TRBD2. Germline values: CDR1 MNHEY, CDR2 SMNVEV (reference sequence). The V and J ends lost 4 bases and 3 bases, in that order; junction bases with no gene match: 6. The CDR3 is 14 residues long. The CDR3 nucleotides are TGTGCCAGCAGTTCCCGCGGGGGATACTACGAGCAGTACTTC. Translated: CASSSRGGYYEQYF.

The DNA of the CDR3 is TGTGCCAGCAGTTGGACTTGGGAGCAGTACTTC. Amino acid sequence: CASSWTWEQYF. This chain uses TRBV2 with TRBJ2-5, with D maybe TRBD2 (5 bases). Germline CDR1 is SNHLY and CDR2 is FYNNEI. The CDR3 is 11 amino acids. V dropped 5 bases and J dropped 11 bases, with 12 bases sitting between them.

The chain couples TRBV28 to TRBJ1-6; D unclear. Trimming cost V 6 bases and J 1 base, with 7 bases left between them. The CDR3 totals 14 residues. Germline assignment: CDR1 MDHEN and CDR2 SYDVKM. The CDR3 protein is CASSWVSYNSPLHF. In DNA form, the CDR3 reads TGTGCCAGCAGCTGGGTTTCCTATAATTCACCCCTCCACTTT.

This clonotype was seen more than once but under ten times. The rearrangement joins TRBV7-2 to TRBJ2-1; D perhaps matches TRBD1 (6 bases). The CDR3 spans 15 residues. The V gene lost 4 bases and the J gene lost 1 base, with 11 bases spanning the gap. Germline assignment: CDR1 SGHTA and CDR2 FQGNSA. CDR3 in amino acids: CASSSRGISYNEQFF. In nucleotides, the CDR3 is TGTGCCAGCAGCTCAAGGGGGATTTCCTACAATGAGCAGTTCTTC.

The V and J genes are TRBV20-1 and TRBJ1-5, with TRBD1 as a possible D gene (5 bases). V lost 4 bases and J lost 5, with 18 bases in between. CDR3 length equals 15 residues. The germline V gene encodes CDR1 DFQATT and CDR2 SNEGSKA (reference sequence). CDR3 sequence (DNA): TGCAGTGCTAAACCCCCCCTGGTAGGGGATCAGCCCCAGCATTTT. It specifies CSAKPPLVGDQPQHF.

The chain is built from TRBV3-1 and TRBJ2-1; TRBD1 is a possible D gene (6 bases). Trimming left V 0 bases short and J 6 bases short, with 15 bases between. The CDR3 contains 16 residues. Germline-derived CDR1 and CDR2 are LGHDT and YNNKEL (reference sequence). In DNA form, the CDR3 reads TGTGCCAGCAGCCAAGATGCAGGGGTTAAGGTCAATGAGCAGTTCTTC. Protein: CASSQDAGVKVNEQFF.

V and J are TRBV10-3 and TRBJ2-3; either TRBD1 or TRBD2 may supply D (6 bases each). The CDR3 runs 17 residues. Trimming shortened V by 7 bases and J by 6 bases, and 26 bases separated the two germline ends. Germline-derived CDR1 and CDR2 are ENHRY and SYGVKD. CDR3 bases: TGTGCCATCAAGTCGCTCGGCGGACGGGGGCAGGGGGATACGCAGTATTTT. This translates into CAIKSLGGRGQGDTQYF.

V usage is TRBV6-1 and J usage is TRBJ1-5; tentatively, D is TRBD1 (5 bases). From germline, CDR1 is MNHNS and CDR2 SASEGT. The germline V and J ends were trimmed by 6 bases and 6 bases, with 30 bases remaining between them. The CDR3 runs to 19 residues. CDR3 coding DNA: TGTGCCAGCAGCCAACTCCACGGGACCGACTTACTCGAAGTTCAGCCCCAGCATTTT. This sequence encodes CASSQLHGTDLLEVQPQHF.

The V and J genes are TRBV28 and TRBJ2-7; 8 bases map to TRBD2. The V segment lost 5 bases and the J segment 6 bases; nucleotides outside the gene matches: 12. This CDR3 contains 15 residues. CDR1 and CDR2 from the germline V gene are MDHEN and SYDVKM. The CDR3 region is CASSAAERGNREQYF. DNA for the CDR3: TGTGCCAGCAGTGCCGCGGAGCGGGGGAACCGCGAGCAGTACTTC.

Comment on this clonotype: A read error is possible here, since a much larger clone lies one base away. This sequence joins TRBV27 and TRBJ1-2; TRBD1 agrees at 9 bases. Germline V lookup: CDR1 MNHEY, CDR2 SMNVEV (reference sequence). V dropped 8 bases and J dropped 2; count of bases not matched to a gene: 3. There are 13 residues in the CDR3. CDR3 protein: CASWDRVNYGYTF. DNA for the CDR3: TGTGCCAGCTGGGACAGGGTGAACTATGGCTACACCTTC.

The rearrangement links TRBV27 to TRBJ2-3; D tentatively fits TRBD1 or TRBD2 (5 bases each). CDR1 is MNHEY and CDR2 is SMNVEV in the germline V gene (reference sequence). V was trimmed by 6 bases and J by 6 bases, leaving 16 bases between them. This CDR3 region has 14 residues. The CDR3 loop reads CASSPSPGADTQYF. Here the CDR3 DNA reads TGTGCCAGCAGCCCCTCTCCCGGGGCGGATACGCAGTATTTT.

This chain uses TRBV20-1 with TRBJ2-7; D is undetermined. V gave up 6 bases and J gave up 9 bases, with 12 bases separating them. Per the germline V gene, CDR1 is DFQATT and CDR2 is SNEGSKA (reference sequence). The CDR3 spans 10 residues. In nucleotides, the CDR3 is TGCAGTGCGGAAAGAAATGTGCAGTACTTC. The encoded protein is CSAERNVQYF.

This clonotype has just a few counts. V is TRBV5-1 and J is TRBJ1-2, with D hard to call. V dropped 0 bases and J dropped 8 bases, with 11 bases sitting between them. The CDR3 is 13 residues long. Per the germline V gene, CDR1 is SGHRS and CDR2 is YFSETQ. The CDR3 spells CASSLEGLGGYTF. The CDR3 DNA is TGCGCCAGCAGCTTGGAGGGTTTAGGCGGCTACACCTTC.

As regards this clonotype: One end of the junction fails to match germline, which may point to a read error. The DNA for the CDR3 is TGCAGTGCTCGACTAGCGGGGGCCTCCTGCGAGCAGTACTTC. As protein: CSARLAGASCEQYF. This sequence joins TRBV20-1 and TRBJ2-4, with 12 bases fitting TRBD2. Near its end, the DNA agrees better with TRBJ2-7, so the J call may be wrong. The germline CDR1 and CDR2 sequences are DFQATT and SNEGSKA (reference sequence). The CDR3 has 14 residues.

The CDR3 here is CASTPRVQETQYF. The CDR3 nucleotides are TGTGCCAGCACTCCTCGTGTACAAGAGACCCAGTACTTC. V and J are TRBV6-2 or TRBV6-3 and TRBJ2-5; unclear D gene. Trimming took 7 bases from V and 2 from J, leaving 11 bases between them. Germline CDR1 and CDR2: MNHEY and SVGEGT. This CDR3 spans 13 amino acids.

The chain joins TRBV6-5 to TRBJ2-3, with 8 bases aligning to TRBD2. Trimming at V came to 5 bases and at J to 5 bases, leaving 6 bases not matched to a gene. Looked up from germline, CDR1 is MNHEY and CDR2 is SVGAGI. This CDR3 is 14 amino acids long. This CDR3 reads CASSGSGGRDTQYF. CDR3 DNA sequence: TGTGCCAGCAGTGGGTCGGGGGGGAGAGATACGCAGTATTTT.